Below are 23 T cell receptor beta chains sequenced from a single sample in a study of post-analysis software for immune sequencing data. Their specific antigens are unknown. Overall study results and limits: With TRBV5-6, TRBV5-1 and TRBV20-1 included, several TRBV segments were more frequent in patients than in controls.

Unique molecular identifiers had been added to the TCR beta cDNA libraries. From the PCR reads, TCRdb called clonotypes with MiXCR, one entry per CDR3 protein. Seen here are approximately 770,000 distinct CDR3 sequences, 46% observed once, and the top ten hold 4.9%. Specimen: blood. These receptors all stem from a girl between 5 and 17 years old with multiple sclerosis.

The chain has TRBV9 and TRBJ1-2; 9 positions agree with TRBD1. Trimming took 3 bases from V and 4 from J; bases not matched to a gene: 19. The CDR3 contains 19 residues. Germline values: CDR1 SGDLS, CDR2 YYNGEE. CDR3 sequence reads: CASSATGTGFTNLGYGYTF. The CDR3 nucleotides are TGTGCCAGCAGCGCCACCGGGACAGGGTTCACTAACTTAGGCTATGGCTACACCTTC.

This clonotype occurred once. The chain employs TRBV5-1 and TRBJ2-1; D might be TRBD2 (6 bases). The CDR3 spans 16 residues. CDR1 is SGHRS, CDR2 YFSETQ, per germline. V was pared by 5 bases and J by 0 bases, with 15 bases between. CDR3 nucleotide sequence: TGCGCCAGCAGGGTAAATAGCGGTAGCTCCTACAATGAGCAGTTCTTC. Translating it yields CASRVNSGSSYNEQFF.

The rearrangement links TRBV12-3 or TRBV12-4 to TRBJ2-1; D is undetermined. The CDR3 has 14 amino acids. The V gene lost 5 bases and the J gene lost 5 bases, with 13 bases spanning the gap. The CDR3 region has the DNA TGTGCCAGCAGTCTAACAGAGGTCCACAATGAGCAGTTCTTC. Translation gives CASSLTEVHNEQFF.

A remark on this clonotype: One junction end does not reproduce the germline sequence, and a read error may be involved. The chain recombines TRBV7-3 with TRBJ2-3, with D possibly TRBD2 on 6 matching bases. This CDR3 is built from 13 residues. The germline gives CDR1 SGHTA, CDR2 FQGTGA. The CDR3 region has the DNA TGTGCCAGCAGCCTAGGGCCGGGAGATGCGCAGTATTTT. Translated: CASSLGPGDAQYF.

This clonotype was counted many times. V and J are TRBV18 and TRBJ2-1; D remains ambiguous. Germline loops: CDR1 KGHSH, CDR2 LQKENI. The CDR3 contains 12 residues. Trimming shortened V by 1 base and J by 6 bases, and 4 bases separated the two germline ends. CDR3 nucleotides: TGTGCCAGCTCACCACAGGGCAATGAGCAGTTCTTC. Translated, it gives CASSPQGNEQFF.

The gene calls are TRBV14 and TRBJ2-1; D perhaps matches TRBD2 (7 bases). Germline V gene sequence: CDR1 SGHDN, CDR2 FVKESK. Trimming cost V 1 base and J 6 bases, with 13 bases left between them. This CDR3 contains 15 residues. Written as DNA, the CDR3 is TGTGCCAGCAGCCAAGTGGGGGGGCCGTTCAATGAGCAGTTCTTC. It codes for CASSQVGGPFNEQFF.

V and J are TRBV20-1 and TRBJ2-3, with no clear D. Per germline, CDR1 DFQATT and CDR2 SNEGSKA (reference sequence). With 3 bases removed from V and 0 bases from J, the gap between germline ends came to 13 bases. CDR3 size: 15 residues. CDR3 in DNA: TGCAGTGCTAGTTACTCTGGCTCTAGCACAGATACGCAGTATTTT. Its translation: CSASYSGSSTDTQYF.

This clonotype occurred a few times. The gene calls are TRBV6-6 and TRBJ1-2; D is undetermined. V lost 5 bases and J lost 8, with 21 bases in between. The CDR3 is 15 residues long. Germline CDR1 reads MNHNY; CDR2 reads SVGAGI (reference sequence). Written as DNA, the CDR3 is TGTGCCAGCAGTCCTCTACTTCCGGTCTCCTCGGGCTACACCTTC. Its protein is CASSPLLPVSSGYTF.

This clonotype was counted only a few times. The rearrangement uses TRBV5-4 and TRBJ2-7; TRBD1 aligns across 9 bases. Judging by the DNA end, TRBJ2-5 fits better; the J call may be wrong. Germline V gene sequence: CDR1 SGHNT, CDR2 YYREEE (reference sequence). The CDR3 totals 16 residues. This CDR3 reads CASSQTGGSLRETQYF. The CDR3 coding sequence is TGTGCCAGCAGCCAGACAGGGGGTTCATTGAGGGAGACCCAGTACTTC.

A few counts support this clonotype. This sequence joins TRBV12-3 or TRBV12-4 and TRBJ2-7; 8 bases agree with TRBD1. The J segment lost 5 bases and the V segment lost 4 bases, leaving 10 bases of the junction unmatched. This CDR3 region has 15 residues. The CDR3: CASSSSGGRSHEQYF. CDR3 DNA sequence: TGTGCCAGCAGTTCGTCAGGGGGCAGGAGCCACGAGCAGTACTTC.

The J gene is TRBJ2-7, the V gene TRBV28; no definite D call. The V gene lost 3 bases and the J gene lost 2 bases, with 8 bases spanning the gap. Per the germline V gene, CDR1 is MDHEN and CDR2 is SYDVKM. CDR3 length: 13 amino acids. CDR3 residues: CASSFVGTYEQYF. CDR3 sequence (DNA): TGTGCCAGCAGTTTTGTAGGGACCTACGAGCAGTACTTC. Full variable domain (rest looked up from reference TRBV28 and TRBJ2-7): DVKVTQSSRYLVKRTGEKVFLECVQDMDHENMFWYRQDPGLGLRLIYFSYDVKMKEKGDIPEGYSVSREKKERFSLILESASTNQTSMYLCASSFVGTYEQYFGPGTRLTVT.

This clonotype was seen a handful of times. The V call is TRBV20-1, the J call TRBJ2-5; either TRBD1 or TRBD2 may fit D (5 bases each). Matching the DNA end better, TRBJ2-7 makes the J call doubtful. Germline V gene data show CDR1 as DFQATT and CDR2 as SNEGSKA (reference sequence). The CDR3 length is 12 residues. CDR3 DNA: TGCAGTGCTAGGTCAGCAGGGACCGAGCAGTACTTC. Translating gives CSARSAGTEQYF.

CDR3 sequence reads: CASSAQGGSRNIQYF. The CDR3 DNA is TGTGCCAGCAGCGCACAGGGAGGGTCGAGGAACATTCAGTACTTC. V gene TRBV12-3 or TRBV12-4 combines with J gene TRBJ2-4; TRBD2 is a possible D gene (7 bases). This CDR3 has 15 amino acids. Trimming took 6 bases from V and 7 from J, leaving 19 bases between them.

There are a few counts of this clonotype. The chain uses TRBV4-3 and TRBJ1-2; no firm D call. Germline CDR1 reads LGHNA; CDR2 reads YSLEER. The CDR3 totals 14 residues. V lost 1 base to trimming and J lost 1 base, with 7 bases between them. The CDR3 sequence is CASSQVPVNYGYTF. CDR3 sequence (DNA): TGCGCCAGCAGCCAAGTTCCAGTTAACTATGGCTACACCTTC.

This clonotype appeared a few times. V is TRBV2 and J is TRBJ2-1; 8 bases agree with TRBD1. This CDR3 spans 10 amino acids. The J segment lost 12 bases and the V segment lost 6 bases, leaving 1 base of the junction unmatched. Per germline, CDR1 SNHLY and CDR2 FYNNEI. DNA of the CDR3: TGTGCCAGCAGCGACAGGGGGCAGTTCTTC. As protein: CASSDRGQFF.

CDR3 loop: CSASTSGSGNEQFF. The CDR3 DNA reads as TGCAGTGCTAGTACTAGCGGGAGCGGTAATGAGCAGTTCTTC. The chain uses TRBV20-1 and TRBJ2-1, with TRBD2 matching 11 bases. Trimming took 3 bases from V and 7 from J; bases not matched to a gene: 5. Germline V gives CDR1 DFQATT, CDR2 SNEGSKA (reference sequence). The CDR3 has 14 residues.

The V gene is TRBV7-3, the J gene TRBJ1-1; D gene ambiguous. V gave up 2 bases and J gave up 4 bases, with 11 bases separating them. This CDR3 spans 14 amino acids. The germline CDR1 and CDR2 sequences are SGHTA and FQGTGA. CDR3 DNA: TGTGCCAGCAGCTTAGAGGCGGGATTCACTGAAGCTTTCTTT. This gives the protein CASSLEAGFTEAFF.

V is TRBV19 and J is TRBJ2-3, with TRBD2 matching 8 bases. The V segment lost 6 bases and the J segment 2 bases; nucleotides outside the gene matches: 7. CDR1 and CDR2 from the germline V gene are LNHDA and SQIVND (reference sequence). This CDR3 comprises 15 residues. CDR3 protein: CASRRLAQNTDTQYF. The CDR3 DNA sequence: TGTGCCAGTAGGAGACTAGCGCAGAACACAGATACGCAGTATTTT.

The CDR3 is CASSLAGPPNNEQFF. CDR3 DNA: TGCGCCAGCAGCTTGGCAGGGCCACCTAACAATGAGCAGTTCTTC. V and J are TRBV5-1 and TRBJ2-1, with D possibly matching TRBD1 (5 bases). The germline V and J ends were trimmed by 0 bases and 5 bases, with 12 bases remaining between them. The CDR3 is 15 amino acids. Germline V gene lookup returns CDR1 SGHRS and CDR2 YFSETQ.

The V gene is TRBV9, the J gene TRBJ1-1; D might be TRBD1 (5 bases). The CDR3 length is 13 residues. Germline CDR1 and CDR2: SGDLS and YYNGEE. With 3 bases removed from V and 11 bases from J, the gap between germline ends came to 17 bases. The CDR3 bases are TGTGCCAGCAGCGCCGCCGTGGGGGGTCGGGCTTTCTTT. It yields the protein CASSAAVGGRAFF.

Only a few counts were recorded for this clonotype. The V gene is TRBV10-3, the J gene TRBJ2-1; TRBD1 might be the D (6 bases). V was trimmed by 6 bases and J by 2 bases, leaving 23 bases between them. This CDR3 comprises 18 residues. From germline, CDR1 is ENHRY and CDR2 SYGVKD. The CDR3: CAIRPGTGTGSTYNEQFF. The CDR3 DNA follows: TGTGCCATCAGACCTGGGACGGGTACAGGGTCGACCTACAATGAGCAGTTCTTC.

The chain has TRBV7-6 and TRBJ2-3, with 9 positions matching TRBD2. Germline values: CDR1 SGHVS, CDR2 FNYEAQ. The V gene end was trimmed by 2 bases and the J gene end by 4 bases; junction bases not matched to a gene: 13. The CDR3 covers 18 residues. The CDR3 DNA reads as TGTGCCAGCAGCTTACGCGGGGGGGCCGGTGGTAGCGCAGATACGCAGTATTTT. Protein: CASSLRGGAGGSADTQYF.

This chain connects TRBV20-1 to TRBJ1-5; possible D gene TRBD1, 5 bases. The CDR3 length is 18 residues. CDR1 and CDR2 (germline): DFQATT, SNEGSKA (reference sequence). V was pared by 0 bases and J by 6 bases, with 24 bases between. CDR3 protein: CSARDFGAGGASGQPQHF. DNA for the CDR3: TGCAGTGCTAGAGATTTTGGGGCAGGAGGTGCCTCGGGTCAGCCCCAGCATTTT.